This TCR beta chain was found in a study of blood T cell repertoires in COVID-19. Study-level background: Sample material is recorded as cDNA or gDNA derived from T cells, B-cell-depleted T cells, or PBMCs.

This CDR3 has 14 residues. CDR1 is SGDLS and CDR2 is YYNGEE in the germline V gene. Between the trimmed V and J ends, which lost 2 bases and 2 bases, there was a span of 8 bases. Methods used by the authors: Nucleated cell number was recorded as an estimate derived from reference gene primer amplification. Profiling relied on immunoSEQ multiplex PCR, and the TCRdb table lists in-frame clones only, not all of them. The V and J calls and the clone size are those of that table, but D and trimming were determined from the DNA. Of around 140,000 clones in the sample, around 88% were seen once. The gene calls are TRBV9 and TRBJ1-3; D might be TRBD1 (6 bases). The material sequenced was peripheral blood. This TCR was recovered from a man aged 60-69 years with COVID-19, enrolled during active disease. CDR3 coding DNA: TGTGCCAGCAGCGTTGGGACAACTGGAAACACCATATATTTT. Translating gives CASSVGTTGNTIYF.